The entry below gives a single T cell receptor beta chain sequence along with its context. Its antigen is unknown. Germline-derived CDR1 and CDR2 are MNHEY and SMNVEV (reference sequence). V trimming: 5 bases; J trimming: 3 bases; junction bases outside the gene matches: 4. The CDR3 runs to 14 residues. These data are taken from a study of cytomegalovirus exposure and HLA in healthy donors. Whole-study findings and limits: Later, an analysis found that common viral pathogens appeared to be linked with several of the most significant clusters. The majority of CMV-associated TCR beta chains were reported as apparently HLA-restricted in a later analysis.

The PCR had 60 Vbeta and 13 Jbeta primers. Sequencing used immunoSEQ multiplex PCR; TCRdb keeps in-frame clones, though not all of them. Seen here are approximately 260,000 clones, about nine tenths observed once, and the top ten hold 1.7%. This clonotype was obtained from a girl aged 2 to 9 in good health and CMV-seronegative. Sequencing input: PBMCs. The chain couples TRBV27 to TRBJ1-2, with 9 bases matching TRBD1. The CDR3 protein is CASSVTGGDYGYTF. DNA of the CDR3: TGTGCCAGCAGTGTGACAGGGGGAGACTATGGCTACACCTTC.